These T cell receptor beta chains were read from a single sample in a study of blood T cell repertoires in COVID-19. Using immunoSEQ multiplex PCR, the repertoire was profiled, and TCRdb retains in-frame clones only, with some absent. The sample holds roughly 80,000 clones, roughly 86% seen once. Specimen: peripheral blood. Source of these receptors: a human donor in a cohort sampled during active COVID-19. Both conserved end residues are part of each CDR3. The D gene is left open where the match is weak. Some rows have no size entry. The others give once, few or many, or a class for an expanded clone.

j_gene	v_gene	abundance	d_gene	CDR3aa	CDR3nt
TRBJ1-1	TRBV29-1	-	-	CSVQHNTEAFF	TGCAGCGTTCAACATAACACTGAAGCTTTCTTT
TRBJ1-3	TRBV6-5	few	-	CASSPPGHDTIYF	TGTGCCAGCAGTCCCCCTGGGCACGACACCATATATTTT
TRBJ1-4	TRBV6-5	-	-	CASNSGEKLFF	TGTGCCAGCAATTCAGGGGAAAAACTGTTTTTT
TRBJ1-5	TRBV6-1	once	TRBD1	CASSGTGVAWASNQPQHF	TGTGCCAGCAGTGGGACAGGGGTCGCCTGGGCCTCAAATCAGCCCCAGCATTTT
TRBJ2-3	TRBV14	-	TRBD1	CASSQPTFPGQPERNTQYF	TGTGCCAGCAGCCAACCTACCTTCCCGGGACAGCCCGAGCGTAATACGCAGTATTTT
TRBJ1-1	TRBV13	-	TRBD1	CASSGQGGSTEAFF	TGTGCCAGCAGTGGACAGGGGGGGTCCACTGAAGCTTTCTTT
TRBJ1-6	TRBV28	-	-	CASIPNRILYSPLHF	TGTGCCAGCATCCCGAACAGGATATTGTATTCACCCCTCCACTTT
TRBJ2-3	TRBV28	-	TRBD1	CASKGGAGDTQYF	TGTGCCAGCAAAGGGGGCGCGGGAGATACGCAGTATTTT
TRBJ1-2	TRBV15	-	TRBD1	CATSKGLTGGLNYGYTF	TGTGCCACCAGTAAGGGCCTTACAGGGGGCTTGAACTATGGCTACACCTTC
TRBJ2-3	TRBV3-1/TRBV3-2	-	TRBD2	CASSLRTSGDLDTQYF	TGTGCCAGCAGCCTTCGGACTAGCGGTGATCTAGATACGCAGTATTTT
TRBJ2-7	TRBV18	-	-	CASSPPGGAYEQYF	TGTGCCAGCTCACCACCAGGGGGGGCCTACGAGCAGTACTTC
TRBJ1-6	TRBV19	-	-	CASKDDSSSPLHF	TGTGCCAGTAAGGACGACAGTTCCTCACCCCTCCACTTT
TRBJ1-1	TRBV5-6	-	TRBD1	CASSGGTGGGLMAFF	TGTGCCAGCAGCGGGGGGACAGGGGGCGGGCTGATGGCTTTCTTT
TRBJ2-7	TRBV5-1	-	TRBD1	CASSRDRGGTYEQYF	TGCGCCAGCAGCCGAGACAGGGGGGGTACCTACGAGCAGTACTTC
TRBJ1-2	TRBV28	-	-	CASSPGIRVVGYTF	TGTGCCAGCTCACCCGGGATCCGGGTTGTGGGCTACACCTTC
TRBJ2-3	TRBV3-1/TRBV3-2	-	-	CASSQAGGQPDTQYF	TGTGCCAGCAGCCAAGCGGGGGGCCAGCCAGATACGCAGTATTTT
TRBJ1-2	TRBV5-4	-	-	CASSSQTVRRGGRGYTF	TGTGCCAGCAGCTCCCAGACAGTTCGGCGTGGGGGGAGAGGCTACACCTTC
TRBJ2-1	TRBV11-2	-	-	CASSLRGRVYNEQFF	TGTGCCAGCAGCTTAAGGGGCAGGGTATACAATGAGCAGTTCTTC
TRBJ2-7	TRBV11-2	-	-	CASSFGVGEYEQYF	TGTGCCAGCAGCTTTGGAGTAGGCGAGTACGAGCAGTACTTC
TRBJ2-5	TRBV7-9	-	-	CASSFQGSETQYF	TGTGCCAGCAGCTTTCAGGGTTCGGAGACCCAGTACTTC
TRBJ1-5	TRBV5-5	-	-	CASSFPGGNQPQHF	TGTGCCAGCAGCTTCCCCGGGGGGAACCAGCCCCAGCATTTT
TRBJ2-3	TRBV27	-	-	CASSSKGRNASTDTQYF	TGTGCCAGCAGTTCAAAGGGGCGGAACGCTAGCACAGATACGCAGTATTTT
TRBJ2-2	TRBV3-1/TRBV3-2	-	TRBD2	CASSQGTSGGRTGELFF	TGTGCCAGCAGCCAAGGGACTAGCGGGGGCCGCACCGGGGAGCTGTTTTTT
TRBJ1-1	TRBV3-1/TRBV3-2	-	-	CASSAGTEAFF	TGTGCCAGCAGCGCCGGTACTGAAGCTTTCTTT
TRBJ2-5	TRBV5-1	-	-	CASSLAVAAETQYF	TGCGCCAGCAGCTTGGCTGTGGCAGCGGAGACCCAGTACTTC
TRBJ1-1	TRBV6-5	-	TRBD1	CASSSTGGTEAFF	TGTGCCAGCAGTTCGACAGGGGGCACTGAAGCTTTCTTT
TRBJ2-7	TRBV27	-	TRBD1	CASSSTGVRYEQYF	TGTGCCAGCAGTTCTACAGGGGTAAGGTACGAGCAGTACTTC
TRBJ2-3	TRBV5-4	-	-	CASSLGSTGTQYF	TGTGCCAGCAGCTTGGGCAGTACGGGTACGCAGTATTTT
TRBJ2-5	TRBV7-8	-	TRBD2	CASSWRGEPTQYF	TGTGCCAGCAGCTGGCGGGGGGAACCGACCCAGTACTTC
TRBJ1-2	TRBV5-4	-	TRBD1	CASSPRFKDRATGYTF	TGTGCCAGCAGCCCAAGGTTCAAGGACAGGGCTACTGGCTACACCTTC
TRBJ2-1	TRBV5-4	-	-	CASSLRGAKQFF	TGTGCCAGCAGCTTGCGCGGGGCCAAGCAGTTCTTC
TRBJ2-2	TRBV7-9	-	-	CASSPRTLTGELFF	TGTGCCAGCAGCCCCCGGACACTCACCGGGGAGCTGTTTTTT